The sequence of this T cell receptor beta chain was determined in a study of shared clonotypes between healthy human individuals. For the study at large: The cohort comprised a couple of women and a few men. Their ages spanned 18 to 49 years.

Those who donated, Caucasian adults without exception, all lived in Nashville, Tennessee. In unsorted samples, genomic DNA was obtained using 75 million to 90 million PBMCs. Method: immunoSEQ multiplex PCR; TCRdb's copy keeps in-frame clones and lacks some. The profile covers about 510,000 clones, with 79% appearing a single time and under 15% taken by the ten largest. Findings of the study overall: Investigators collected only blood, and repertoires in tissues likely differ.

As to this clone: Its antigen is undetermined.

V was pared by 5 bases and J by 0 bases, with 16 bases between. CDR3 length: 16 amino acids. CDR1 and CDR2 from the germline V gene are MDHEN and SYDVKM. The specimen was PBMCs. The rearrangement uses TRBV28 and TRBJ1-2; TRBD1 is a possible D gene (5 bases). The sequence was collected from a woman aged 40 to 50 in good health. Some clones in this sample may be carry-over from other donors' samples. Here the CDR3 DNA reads TGTGCCAGCAGTCCACATAGGGGACTAGCTAACTATGGCTACACCTTC. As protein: CASSPHRGLANYGYTF.